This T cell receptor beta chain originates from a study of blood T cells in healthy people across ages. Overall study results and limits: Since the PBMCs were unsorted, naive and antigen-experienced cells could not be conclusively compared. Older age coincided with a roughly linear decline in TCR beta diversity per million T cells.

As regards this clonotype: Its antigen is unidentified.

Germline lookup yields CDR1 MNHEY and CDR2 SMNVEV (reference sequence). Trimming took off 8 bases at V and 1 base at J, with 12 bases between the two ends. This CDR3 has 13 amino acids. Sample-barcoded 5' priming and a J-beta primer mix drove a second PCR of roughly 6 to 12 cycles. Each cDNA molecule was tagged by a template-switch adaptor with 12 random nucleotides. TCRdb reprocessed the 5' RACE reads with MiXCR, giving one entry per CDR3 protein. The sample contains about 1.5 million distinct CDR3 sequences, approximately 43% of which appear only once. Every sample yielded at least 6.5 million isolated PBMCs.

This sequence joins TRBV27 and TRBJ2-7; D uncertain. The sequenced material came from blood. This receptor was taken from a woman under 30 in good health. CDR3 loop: CASDESPSYEQYF. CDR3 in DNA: TGTGCCAGCGATGAGAGCCCGTCCTACGAGCAGTACTTC.